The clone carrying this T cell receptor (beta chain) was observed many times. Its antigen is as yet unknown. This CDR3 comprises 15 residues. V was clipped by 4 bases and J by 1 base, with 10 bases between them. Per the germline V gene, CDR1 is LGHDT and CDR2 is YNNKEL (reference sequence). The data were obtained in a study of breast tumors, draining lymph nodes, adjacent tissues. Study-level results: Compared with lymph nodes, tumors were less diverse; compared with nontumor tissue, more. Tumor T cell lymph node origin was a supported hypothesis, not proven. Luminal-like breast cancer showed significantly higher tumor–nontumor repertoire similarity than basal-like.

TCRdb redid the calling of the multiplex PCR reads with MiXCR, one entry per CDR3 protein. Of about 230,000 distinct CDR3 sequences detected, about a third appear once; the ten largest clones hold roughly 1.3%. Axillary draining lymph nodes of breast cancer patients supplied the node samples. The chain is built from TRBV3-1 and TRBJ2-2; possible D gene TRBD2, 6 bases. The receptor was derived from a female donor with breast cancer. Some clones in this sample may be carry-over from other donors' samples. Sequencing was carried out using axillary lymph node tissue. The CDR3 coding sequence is TGTGCCAGCAGCCGCGGGACGGGGAACACCGGGGAGCTGTTTTTT. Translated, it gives CASSRGTGNTGELFF. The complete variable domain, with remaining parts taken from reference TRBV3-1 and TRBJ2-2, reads DTAVSQTPKYLVTQMGNDKSIKCEQNLGHDTMYWYKQDSKKFLKIMFSYNNKELIINETVPNRFSPKSPDKAHLNLHINSLELGDSAVYFCASSRGTGNTGELFFGEGSRLTVL.